The 24 T cell receptor beta chains listed next were all sequenced from one sample in a study of blood T cell repertoires in COVID-19 (dated by TCRdb to the early 2020s). The library came from the immunoSEQ multiplex PCR assay. TCRdb re-hosts the immuneACCESS table, in-frame sequences only. Its copies lack some clones; in the studies checked, an unresolved V gene accounts for under half of them, and the cause for the rest is not known. The sample table shows roughly 230,000 clones, and 82% are seen once. The ten largest clones capture 3% to 4% of the sample. Material: peripheral blood. Receptor source: a woman of 80 years or more with acute or convalescent COVID-19.

J is TRBJ2-3 and V is TRBV3-1 (or the pseudogene TRBV3-2), with 9 bases lining up with TRBD2. Looked up from germline, CDR1 is LGHDT and CDR2 is YNNKEL (reference sequence). The CDR3 has 15 residues. With 6 bases clipped from V and 5 bases from J, the junction kept 9 bases outside the gene matches. The CDR3 DNA reads TGTGCCAGCAGTCTCAGCGGGGGGCTTAGAGATACGCAGTATTTT. Amino acids: CASSLSGGLRDTQYF.

The chain employs TRBV19 and TRBJ1-1, with 7 bases identical to TRBD1. V lost 5 bases, J lost 1 base, and 7 bases stayed unmatched. CDR1 LNHDA and CDR2 SQIVND come from the germline V gene (reference sequence). The CDR3 runs 15 residues. CDR3 sequence: CASSSSRTGNTEAFF. The CDR3 DNA sequence: TGTGCCAGTAGTTCGTCCCGGACAGGGAACACTGAAGCTTTCTTT.

This chain uses TRBV6-1 with TRBJ1-3, with TRBD1 identical over 9 bases. Germline CDR1 is MNHNS and CDR2 is SASEGT. The V segment lost 3 bases and the J segment 5 bases; nucleotides outside the gene matches: 5. The CDR3 consists of 15 residues. The CDR3 DNA is TGTGCCAGCAGTGACGGACAGGGGCGGCGAAACACCATATATTTT. It codes for CASSDGQGRRNTIYF.

V and J are TRBV6-5 and TRBJ1-1; TRBD1 might be the D (5 bases). The length of the CDR3 is 13 residues. The germline V gene has CDR1 MNHEY and CDR2 SVGAGI. Trimming removed 5 bases from V and 4 bases from J, with 11 bases in between. CDR3 protein: CASSQARGTEAFF. CDR3 DNA: TGTGCCAGCAGTCAGGCAAGGGGCACTGAAGCTTTCTTT.

This clone came up a few times. The chain has TRBV5-6 and TRBJ1-6, with 9 bases aligning to TRBD1. Looked up from germline, CDR1 is SGHDT and CDR2 is YYEEEE. The CDR3 is 16 amino acids. Germline trimming cut 2 bases from V and 7 bases from J; bases unmatched to any gene: 7. CDR3 in amino acids: CASSLGTGSYNSPLHF. Here the CDR3 DNA reads TGTGCCAGCAGCTTAGGGACAGGGTCGTACAATTCACCCCTCCACTTT.

V usage is TRBV19 and J usage is TRBJ1-2; 8 bases are a match to TRBD1. The germline gives CDR1 LNHDA, CDR2 SQIVND (reference sequence). The CDR3 spans 12 residues. J was trimmed by 7 bases and V by 5 bases; bases with no gene match: 3. The CDR3 reads CASSPGTGGYTF. The DNA for the CDR3 is TGTGCCAGTAGTCCCGGGACAGGTGGCTACACCTTC.

This clone was counted a few times. The chain couples TRBV30 to TRBJ2-7; 7 nucleotides align to TRBD2. CDR1 and CDR2 from the germline V gene are GTSNPN and SVGIG (reference sequence). V trimming: 3 bases; J trimming: 2 bases; junction bases outside the gene matches: 7. This CDR3 comprises 14 residues. The CDR3 nucleotides are TGTGCCTGGAGCTCACTCCGGGGGGCCTACGAGCAGTACTTC. Translated, it gives CAWSSLRGAYEQYF. Full variable domain (missing parts from reference TRBV30 and TRBJ2-7): SQTIHQWPATLVQPVGSPLSLECTVEGTSNPNLYWYRQAAGRGLQLLFYSVGIGQISSEVPQNLSASRPQDRQFILSSKKLLLSDSGFYLCAWSSLRGAYEQYFGPGTRLTVT.

The chain joins TRBV7-9 to TRBJ2-1; TRBD1 agrees at 10 bases. CDR1 SEHNR and CDR2 FQNEAQ come from the germline V gene (reference sequence). The CDR3 is 15 residues long. After removal of 5 bases from V and 8 bases from J, the junction contained 9 bases not matched to a gene. The DNA of the CDR3 is TGTGCCAGCAGCACAAGACAGGGGGCGCGTTATGAGCAGTTCTTC. Translated: CASSTRQGARYEQFF.

The J gene is TRBJ1-2, the V gene TRBV2; D unresolved. The CDR3 spans 12 residues. Per the germline V gene, CDR1 is SNHLY and CDR2 is FYNNEI. V lost 5 bases and J lost 7, with 11 bases in between. The CDR3 loop reads CASSPTLPGYTF. CDR3 sequence (DNA): TGTGCCAGCAGTCCGACTCTTCCTGGCTACACCTTC.

This clone was seen repeatedly, ten times or more. The J gene is TRBJ1-6, the V gene TRBV9; 11 bases map to TRBD1. The V segment lost 4 bases and the J segment 13 bases; nucleotides outside the gene matches: 7. Germline V gene data show CDR1 as SGDLS and CDR2 as YYNGEE. This CDR3 is built from 14 residues. CDR3 sequence: CASSPPGQGVPLHF. In DNA form, the CDR3 reads TGTGCCAGCAGCCCGCCGGGACAGGGGGTCCCCCTCCACTTT.

CDR3 DNA sequence: TGTGCCAGCAGTTTGGGGACAGGTGTAGACTATGGCTACACCTTC. It yields the protein CASSLGTGVDYGYTF. The genes are TRBV28 and TRBJ1-2; 8 bases are a match to TRBD1. The germline CDR1 and CDR2 sequences are MDHEN and SYDVKM. Losses at the gene ends were 3 bases for V and 3 bases for J; bases not matched to a gene: 6. The CDR3 sequence is 15 residues long.

The chain has TRBV12-5 and TRBJ2-5, with no clear D. The germline V gene encodes CDR1 LGHNT and CDR2 FRNRAP. Trimming removed 4 bases at V and 3 bases at J, with 6 bases between. CDR3 length: 12 residues. The CDR3 bases are TGTGCTAGTGGTTACAGAGAAGAGACCCAGTACTTC. It specifies CASGYREETQYF.

The chain links TRBV11-3 to TRBJ2-7; TRBD2 matches 8 bases. The V gene's germline CDR1 is SGHNT and CDR2 YENEEA. The ends lost 5 bases at V and 0 bases at J; junction bases unmatched: 6. This CDR3 is 15 amino acids long. CDR3 sequence: CASSTAGVSSYEQYF. The CDR3 nucleotides are TGTGCCAGCAGCACAGCGGGGGTGAGCTCCTACGAGCAGTACTTC.

Here the CDR3 reads CATSDSGTGLGNQPQHF. CDR3 nucleotide sequence: TGTGCCACCAGTGACTCCGGGACAGGGTTAGGAAATCAGCCCCAGCATTTT. V and J are TRBV24-1 and TRBJ1-5, with TRBD1 identical over 9 bases. V trimming: 4 bases; J trimming: 4 bases; junction bases outside the gene matches: 10. The CDR3 has 17 amino acids. CDR1 and CDR2 from the germline V gene are KGHDR and SFDVKD.

This clone was seen once. The DNA for the CDR3 is TGTGCCAGCAGCCGAGGACTAGCGGGGGGGACCTACGAGCAGTACTTC. Residues: CASSRGLAGGTYEQYF. This rearrangement joins TRBV14 to TRBJ2-7, with TRBD2 matching over 15 bases. There are 16 residues in the CDR3. The V segment lost 4 bases and the J segment 2 bases; nucleotides outside the gene matches: 3. Germline loops: CDR1 SGHDN, CDR2 FVKESK.

The V call is TRBV28, the J call TRBJ2-3; 7 bases match TRBD1. Germline V gives CDR1 MDHEN, CDR2 SYDVKM. This CDR3 spans 16 amino acids. The V segment lost 1 base and the J segment 1 base; nucleotides outside the gene matches: 5. This CDR3 is CASSLLTGVGTDTQYF. CDR3 DNA sequence: TGTGCCAGCAGTTTATTAACAGGGGTAGGCACAGATACGCAGTATTTT.

The chain is built from TRBV6-5 and TRBJ1-5; maybe TRBD1 (5 bases). Trimming cost V 8 bases and J 3 bases, with 14 bases left between them. The CDR3 sequence is 14 residues long. Germline values: CDR1 MNHEY, CDR2 SVGAGI. CDR3 in DNA: TGTGCCAGCTCTAGGGGCACAAACAATCAGCCCCAGCATTTT. Translated: CASSRGTNNQPQHF.

This chain joins TRBV5-1 and TRBJ2-1; 8 bases agree with TRBD2. The germline V gene has CDR1 SGHRS and CDR2 YFSETQ. J gave up 6 bases and V 1 base, and 6 bases lay outside the gene matches. The CDR3 contains 15 residues. CDR3 protein: CASSLSSGIGNEQFF. The CDR3 DNA reads TGCGCCAGCAGCTTGAGTAGCGGGATCGGCAATGAGCAGTTCTTC.

This chain links TRBV19 with TRBJ1-3; D possibly corresponds to TRBD1 (6 bases). The CDR3 sequence is 14 residues long. Germline-derived CDR1 and CDR2 are LNHDA and SQIVND (reference sequence). V shed 4 bases and J shed 6 bases, with 13 bases lying between them. The CDR3 bases are TGTGCCAGTAGTACACAGGGTGGAGAAAACACCATATATTTT. Translating it yields CASSTQGGENTIYF.

As concerns this clone: The identical CDR3 is also encoded by other nucleotide sequences in the sample. This rearrangement joins TRBV7-9 to TRBJ2-1; tentatively, D is TRBD2 (5 bases). In germline, CDR1 is SEHNR, CDR2 FQNEAQ (reference sequence). V lost 5 bases and J 1 base, leaving 9 bases between the germline ends. The CDR3 runs to 14 residues. This CDR3 reads CASSLRGSYNEQFF. The CDR3 DNA is TGTGCCAGCAGCCTACGCGGGTCCTACAATGAGCAGTTCTTC. The full variable domain, rest sourced from reference TRBV7-9 and TRBJ2-1, is DTGVSQNPRHKITKRGQNVTFRCDPISEHNRLYWYRQTLGQGPEFLTYFQNEAQLEKSRLLSDRFSAERPKGSFSTLEIQRTEQGDSAMYLCASSLRGSYNEQFFGPGTRLTVL.

The chain employs TRBV11-1 and TRBJ1-1; D unclear. V lost 1 base to trimming and J lost 5 bases, with 17 bases between them. The V gene's germline CDR1 is SGHAT and CDR2 FQDESV (reference sequence). The CDR3 runs to 16 residues. The CDR3 loop reads CASSLVGSGGETEAFF. The CDR3 coding sequence is TGTGCCAGCAGCTTAGTTGGTTCCGGCGGGGAAACTGAAGCTTTCTTT.

This clone appeared once. The V and J genes are TRBV5-1 and TRBJ2-5, with D possibly being TRBD1 (6 bases). V lost 0 bases and J 5 bases, leaving 20 bases between the germline ends. The germline gives CDR1 SGHRS, CDR2 YFSETQ. This CDR3 comprises 17 residues. CDR3 bases: TGCGCCAGCAGCTTGGCTATGGGGCTGGGGGCTACTGAGACCCAGTACTTC. Protein product: CASSLAMGLGATETQYF.

V usage is TRBV6-5 and J usage is TRBJ1-1; TRBD1 might be the D (6 bases). This CDR3 region has 13 residues. Germline V gene lookup returns CDR1 MNHEY and CDR2 SVGAGI. Between the trimmed V and J ends, which lost 6 bases and 1 base, there was a span of 9 bases. The CDR3 nucleotides are TGTGCCAGCAGGTTGACAGGGAACACTGAAGCTTTCTTT. As protein: CASRLTGNTEAFF.

The chain is built from TRBV2 and TRBJ2-5; D might be TRBD2 (5 bases). V lost 2 bases and J lost 4, with 14 bases in between. The CDR3 extends over 15 amino acids. CDR1 SNHLY and CDR2 FYNNEI come from the germline V gene. CDR3 loop: CASSEMRGSGETQYF. The CDR3, as DNA: TGTGCCAGCAGTGAAATGCGAGGGTCGGGAGAGACCCAGTACTTC. The full variable domain, in which reference TRBV2 and TRBJ2-5 provide the parts outside the CDR3, is EPEVTQTPSHQVTQMGQEVILRCVPISNHLYFYWYRQILGQKVEFLVSFYNNEISEKSEIFDDQFSVERPDGSNFTLKIRSTKLEDSAMYFCASSEMRGSGETQYFGPGTRLLVL.